This entry lists 28 T cell receptor beta chains sequenced from one sample in a study of shared clonotypes between healthy human individuals. Terminally differentiated effector memory CD45RA+ cells were excluded by CCR7 positive selection of CD45RO-negative cells. Only in-frame clones appear in the TCRdb table, and some are missing; sequencing was by immunoSEQ multiplex PCR. Of a few million clones in the sample, roughly 93% were seen once. Sequenced sample: naive CD8+ T cells from PBMCs. These receptors all stem from a man aged 18 to 29 in good health. Some clones in this sample may be carry-over from other donors' samples.

The chain employs TRBV7-2 and TRBJ2-7; 7 bases align to TRBD2. The CDR3 spans 14 residues. V gave up 1 base and J gave up 6 bases; unmatched junction bases: 6. The germline V gene has CDR1 SGHTA and CDR2 FQGNSA. CDR3 residues: CASSLVAGEGEQYF. For the CDR3, the DNA is TGTGCCAGCAGCTTAGTGGCGGGAGAGGGCGAGCAGTACTTC.

This clone was seen a single time. The chain is built from TRBV14 and TRBJ2-1, with 10 nucleotides matching TRBD2. V gave up 3 bases and J gave up 4 bases; unmatched junction bases: 12. Per germline, CDR1 SGHDN and CDR2 FVKESK. This CDR3 is built from 18 residues. CDR3 sequence: CASSHIIPGLASYNEQFF. The CDR3 DNA reads TGTGCCAGCAGCCATATTATCCCGGGACTAGCGTCTTACAATGAGCAGTTCTTC.

The V gene is TRBV9, the J gene TRBJ2-2; 9 nucleotides match TRBD1. J was trimmed by 3 bases and V by 0 bases; bases with no gene match: 6. Germline loops: CDR1 SGDLS, CDR2 YYNGEE. The CDR3 has 17 amino acids. The CDR3 loop is CASSVGLGTGYTGELFF. In nucleotides, the CDR3 is TGTGCCAGCAGCGTAGGGCTCGGGACAGGGTACACCGGGGAGCTGTTTTTT.

This chain connects TRBV10-1 to TRBJ1-1; 8 nucleotides match TRBD1. This CDR3 comprises 15 residues. The V gene's germline CDR1 is WNHNN and CDR2 SYGVQD (reference sequence). The V and J ends lost 3 bases and 1 base, in that order; junction bases with no gene match: 4. In DNA, the CDR3 is TGCGCCAGCAGTGAACAGGGGGACGAGAACACTGAAGCTTTCTTT. Translated, it gives CASSEQGDENTEAFF.

The chain recombines TRBV7-9 with TRBJ1-2; 9 bases fit TRBD1. V shed 5 bases, J shed 7 bases, and the junction held 11 bases outside the gene matches. The germline CDR1 and CDR2 sequences are SEHNR and FQNEAQ (reference sequence). The CDR3 length is 15 residues. CDR3: CASSHIRTGASGYTF. In DNA, the CDR3 is TGTGCCAGCAGCCACATCCGGACAGGGGCTAGTGGCTACACCTTC.

The rearrangement joins TRBV15 to TRBJ2-7, with 7 bases aligning to TRBD1. Per germline, CDR1 LNHNV and CDR2 YYDKDF (reference sequence). The V gene end was trimmed by 0 bases and the J gene end by 2 bases; junction bases not matched to a gene: 7. The length of the CDR3 is 16 residues. The CDR3 reads CATSRDLGQGAYEQYF. The CDR3 coding sequence is TGTGCCACCAGCAGAGATCTCGGGCAGGGGGCCTACGAGCAGTACTTC.

V and J are TRBV30 and TRBJ2-1, with D hard to call. The CDR3 runs 13 residues. V lost 2 bases to trimming and J lost 7 bases, with 12 bases between them. CDR1 and CDR2 from the germline V gene are GTSNPN and SVGIG (reference sequence). CDR3 in amino acids: CAWSPPVGNEQFF. In nucleotides, the CDR3 is TGTGCCTGGAGTCCCCCGGTAGGAAATGAGCAGTTCTTC.

The rearrangement uses TRBV7-2 and TRBJ2-3; 10 bases match TRBD2. CDR1 and CDR2 (germline): SGHTA, FQGNSA. This CDR3 has 16 residues. V lost 2 bases to trimming and J lost 3 bases; unmatched junction nucleotides: 5. The CDR3 nucleotides are TGTGCCAGCAGCTTACTAGCGGGAGCGGGAACAGATACGCAGTATTTT. Translation: CASSLLAGAGTDTQYF.

The genes are TRBV7-9 and TRBJ2-7; D is unclear. The germline CDR1 and CDR2 sequences are SEHNR and FQNEAQ (reference sequence). V was cut by 3 bases and J by 1 base, with 13 bases left in between. The CDR3 runs 15 residues. The CDR3 spells CASSFLDERSYEQYF. For the CDR3, the DNA is TGTGCCAGCAGCTTCCTTGACGAGCGTTCCTACGAGCAGTACTTC.

The chain links TRBV9 to TRBJ1-2; D is possibly TRBD1 (5 bases). CDR1 is SGDLS, CDR2 YYNGEE, per germline. The V and J ends lost 4 bases and 8 bases respectively, with 18 bases between them. This CDR3 has 14 residues. CDR3 bases: TGTGCCAGCAGCCAAGGGGCAGGTTCGGGAGGCTACACCTTC. Amino acid sequence: CASSQGAGSGGYTF.

The chain recombines TRBV12-2 with TRBJ1-4. TRBV12-2 constitutes a pseudogene. CDR3 length: 17 residues. This CDR3 reads CASRLGSGGGTNEKLFF. The CDR3 DNA reads TGTGCAAGTCGCTTAGGATCCGGTGGAGGGACTAATGAAAAACTGTTTTTT.

The chain carries TRBV19 and TRBJ2-7; D possibly uses TRBD1 or TRBD2 (5 bases each). CDR1 is LNHDA and CDR2 is SQIVND in the germline V gene (reference sequence). V lost 1 base and J lost 5, with 15 bases in between. The CDR3 is 15 amino acids. DNA for the CDR3: TGTGCCAGTAGTATAGGACGATGGGGGAGCCACGAGCAGTACTTC. Protein sequence: CASSIGRWGSHEQYF.

Points on this clone: A read error may produce the germline difference seen at one junction end. The rearrangement uses TRBV6-4 and TRBJ2-7; 10 nucleotides match TRBD2. The CDR3 is made up of 16 amino acids. CDR1 and CDR2 (germline): MRHNA, SNTAGT. CDR3 region: CASTDVEREGSYEQYF. CDR3 coding DNA: TGTGCCAGCACTGACGTTGAGCGGGAGGGCTCCTACGAGCAGTACTTC.

This chain links TRBV19 with TRBJ2-5; 7 bases match TRBD1. The CDR3 covers 13 residues. V lost 6 bases and J lost 5; bases outside the gene matches: 6. The germline gives CDR1 LNHDA, CDR2 SQIVND (reference sequence). The CDR3 DNA follows: TGTGCCAGTAGCGGAGACAGGGTCGAGACCCAGTACTTC. Protein: CASSGDRVETQYF.

V usage is TRBV5-1 and J usage is TRBJ2-7; maybe TRBD1 (5 bases). This CDR3 region has 14 residues. V was clipped by 1 base and J by 2 bases, with 10 bases between them. Germline CDR1 and CDR2: SGHRS and YFSETQ. The CDR3 is CASSLYTGPYEQYF. CDR3 nucleotides: TGCGCCAGCAGCTTGTATACAGGACCCTACGAGCAGTACTTC.

The chain employs TRBV28 and TRBJ2-7, with D uncertain. The CDR3 contains 15 residues. Between the trimmed V and J ends, which lost 6 bases and 1 base, there was a span of 16 bases. Looked up from germline, CDR1 is MDHEN and CDR2 is SYDVKM. The CDR3 region is CASRVGRKPSYEQYF. For the CDR3, the DNA is TGTGCCAGCAGGGTCGGACGGAAACCTTCCTACGAGCAGTACTTC.

CDR3 loop: CASSQGTDYGYTF. The DNA for the CDR3 is TGTGCCAGCAGCCAAGGGACGGACTATGGCTACACCTTC. The chain couples TRBV5-6 to TRBJ1-2, with a weak D call TRBD1 (5 bases). There are 13 residues in the CDR3. CDR1 is SGHDT and CDR2 is YYEEEE in the germline V gene. With 4 bases removed from V and 3 bases from J, the gap between germline ends came to 10 bases.

The chain uses TRBV11-2 and TRBJ1-1; possibly TRBD1 for D (6 bases). The V gene lost 0 bases and the J gene lost 0 bases, with 11 bases spanning the gap. The CDR3 sequence is 16 residues long. Germline V CDR1 and CDR2: SGHAT, FQNNGV. The CDR3 sequence: CASSLDGGGLNTEAFF. The CDR3 DNA reads TGTGCCAGCAGCTTAGATGGGGGGGGCCTGAACACTGAAGCTTTCTTT.

This chain joins TRBV28 and TRBJ1-1; D unclear. The CDR3 runs to 13 residues. Germline loops: CDR1 MDHEN, CDR2 SYDVKM. The V and J ends lost 3 bases and 4 bases respectively, with 9 bases between them. The CDR3 reads CASSFSVGTEAFF. CDR3 nucleotides: TGTGCCAGCAGTTTTAGTGTTGGCACTGAAGCTTTCTTT.

V and J are TRBV27 and TRBJ2-1, with 8 bases that match TRBD2. Germline V gene sequence: CDR1 MNHEY, CDR2 SMNVEV (reference sequence). Trimming removed 3 bases from V and 6 bases from J; junction bases left unmatched: 7. CDR3 length: 15 residues. For the CDR3, the DNA is TGTGCCAGCAGTTTCAACGGGAGGGCCCCCAATGAGCAGTTCTTC. Translation: CASSFNGRAPNEQFF.

The rearrangement links TRBV5-1 to TRBJ2-7; 8 positions match TRBD2. The CDR3 extends over 14 amino acids. Germline V gives CDR1 SGHRS, CDR2 YFSETQ. Germline trimming cut 3 bases from V and 4 bases from J; bases unmatched to any gene: 6. CDR3: CASSYSGSAYEQYF. CDR3 coding DNA: TGCGCCAGCAGCTACAGCGGGAGTGCGTACGAGCAGTACTTC.

V usage is TRBV9 and J usage is TRBJ2-1; TRBD2 matches 7 bases. This CDR3 spans 15 amino acids. Trimming cost V 3 bases and J 7 bases; bases outside gene matches: 10. In germline, CDR1 is SGDLS, CDR2 YYNGEE. The chain's CDR3 is CASSARLAYTNEQFF. The CDR3 DNA follows: TGTGCCAGCAGCGCTCGACTAGCCTACACGAATGAGCAGTTCTTC.

About this clone: Within the sample, other DNA sequences also encode this same CDR3. The rearrangement links TRBV7-9 to TRBJ1-1; D is unresolved. V was trimmed by 7 bases and J by 2 bases, leaving 5 bases between them. The CDR3 has 11 residues. CDR1 SEHNR and CDR2 FQNEAQ come from the germline V gene (reference sequence). The CDR3 coding sequence is TGTGCCAGCACCACCAACACTGAAGCTTTCTTT. Protein product: CASTTNTEAFF. The whole variable domain, filled in from reference TRBV7-9 and TRBJ1-1, reads DTGVSQNPRHKITKRGQNVTFRCDPISEHNRLYWYRQTLGQGPEFLTYFQNEAQLEKSRLLSDRFSAERPKGSFSTLEIQRTEQGDSAMYLCASTTNTEAFFGQGTRLTVV.

The chain uses TRBV11-1 and TRBJ2-7; D perhaps matches TRBD2 (6 bases). The CDR3 sequence is 14 residues long. Per the germline V gene, CDR1 is SGHAT and CDR2 is FQDESV (reference sequence). Trimming pared 3 bases from V and 0 bases from J, leaving 9 bases between. CDR3 protein: CASSFYSGSYEQYF. The CDR3 coding sequence is TGTGCCAGCAGCTTCTATAGCGGCTCCTACGAGCAGTACTTC.

The chain employs TRBV28 and TRBJ1-4; 7 bases map to TRBD1. J lost 8 bases, V lost 6 bases, and 9 bases had no gene match. The CDR3 has 14 residues. The germline V gene encodes CDR1 MDHEN and CDR2 SYDVKM. CDR3 sequence reads: CASRPDREVEKLFF. CDR3 sequence (DNA): TGTGCCAGCAGACCAGACAGGGAGGTGGAAAAACTGTTTTTT.

The chain joins TRBV2 to TRBJ2-3; tentative D call: TRBD2 (5 bases). V was clipped by 4 bases and J by 4 bases, with 12 bases between them. The germline gives CDR1 SNHLY, CDR2 FYNNEI. The CDR3 contains 14 residues. CDR3 nucleotide sequence: TGTGCCAGCAGTGGGCTAGCCCCGCCAGATACGCAGTATTTT. This codes for CASSGLAPPDTQYF.

The chain couples TRBV7-2 to TRBJ1-3, with D possibly TRBD1 on 5 matching bases. The CDR3 is 15 residues long. Germline V gives CDR1 SGHTA, CDR2 FQGNSA. V gave up 3 bases and J gave up 0 bases, with 9 bases separating them. The CDR3 loop is CASSFTGNSGNTIYF. CDR3 DNA: TGTGCCAGCAGCTTCACAGGAAACTCTGGAAACACCATATATTTT.

This chain uses TRBV4-1 with TRBJ2-5, with a weak D call TRBD2 (5 bases). The CDR3 totals 14 residues. Germline V gene data show CDR1 as MGHRA and CDR2 as YSYEKL. The ends were cut back, 4 bases at V and 4 bases at J, with 13 bases in the middle. CDR3 protein: CASSLRTAGETQYF. CDR3 sequence (DNA): TGCGCCAGCAGCCTTAGGACTGCGGGAGAGACCCAGTACTTC.